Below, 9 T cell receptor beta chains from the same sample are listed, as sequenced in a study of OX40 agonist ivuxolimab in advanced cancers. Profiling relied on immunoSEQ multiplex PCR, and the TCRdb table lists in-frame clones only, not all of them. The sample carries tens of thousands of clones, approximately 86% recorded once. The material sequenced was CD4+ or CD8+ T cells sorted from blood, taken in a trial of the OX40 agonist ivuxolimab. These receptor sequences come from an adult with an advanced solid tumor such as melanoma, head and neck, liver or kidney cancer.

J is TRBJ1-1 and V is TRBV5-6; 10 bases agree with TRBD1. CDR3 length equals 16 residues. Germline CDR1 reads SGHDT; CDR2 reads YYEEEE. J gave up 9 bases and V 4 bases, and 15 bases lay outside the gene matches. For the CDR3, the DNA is TGTGCCAGCAGCAGGACCGGGACAGGGGCCCTCCGTAAAGCTTTCTTT. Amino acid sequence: CASSRTGTGALRKAFF.

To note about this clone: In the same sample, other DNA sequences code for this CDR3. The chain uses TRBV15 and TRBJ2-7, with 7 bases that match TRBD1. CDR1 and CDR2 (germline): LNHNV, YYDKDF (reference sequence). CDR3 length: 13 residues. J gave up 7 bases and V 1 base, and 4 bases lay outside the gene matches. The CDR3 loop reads CATSRGQGGEQYF. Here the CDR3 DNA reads TGTGCCACCAGCAGAGGACAGGGCGGGGAGCAGTACTTC.

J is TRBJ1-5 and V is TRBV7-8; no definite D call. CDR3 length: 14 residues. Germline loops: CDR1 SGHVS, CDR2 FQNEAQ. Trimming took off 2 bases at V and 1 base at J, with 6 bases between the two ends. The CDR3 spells CASSLRGSNQPQHF. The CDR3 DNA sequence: TGTGCCAGCAGCTTAAGAGGAAGCAATCAGCCCCAGCATTTT.

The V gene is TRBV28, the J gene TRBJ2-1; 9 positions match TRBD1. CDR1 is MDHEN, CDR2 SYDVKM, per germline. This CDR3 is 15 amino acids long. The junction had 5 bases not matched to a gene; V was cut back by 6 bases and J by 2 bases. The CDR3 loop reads CASRQGQGAYNEQFF. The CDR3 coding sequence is TGTGCCAGCAGGCAGGGACAGGGCGCCTACAATGAGCAGTTCTTC.

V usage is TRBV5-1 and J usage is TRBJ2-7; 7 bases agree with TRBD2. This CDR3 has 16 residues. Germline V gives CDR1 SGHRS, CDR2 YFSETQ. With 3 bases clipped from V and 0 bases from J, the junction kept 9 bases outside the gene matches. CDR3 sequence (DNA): TGCGCCAGCAGCTCCTTCCCCCGCGGGAGCTCCTACGAGCAGTACTTC. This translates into CASSSFPRGSSYEQYF.

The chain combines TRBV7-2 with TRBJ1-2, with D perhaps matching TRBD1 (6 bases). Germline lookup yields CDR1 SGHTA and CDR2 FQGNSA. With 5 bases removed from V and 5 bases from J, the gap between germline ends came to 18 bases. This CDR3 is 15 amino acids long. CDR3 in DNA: TGTGCCAGCAGCCCGCCGGGGGCGCATTTTTATGGCTACACCTTC. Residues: CASSPPGAHFYGYTF.

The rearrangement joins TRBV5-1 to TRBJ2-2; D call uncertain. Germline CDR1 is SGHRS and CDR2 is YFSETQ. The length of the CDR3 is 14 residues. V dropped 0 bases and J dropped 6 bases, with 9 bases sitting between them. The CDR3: CASSLAREAGELFF. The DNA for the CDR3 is TGCGCCAGCAGCTTGGCCAGAGAAGCCGGGGAGCTGTTTTTT.

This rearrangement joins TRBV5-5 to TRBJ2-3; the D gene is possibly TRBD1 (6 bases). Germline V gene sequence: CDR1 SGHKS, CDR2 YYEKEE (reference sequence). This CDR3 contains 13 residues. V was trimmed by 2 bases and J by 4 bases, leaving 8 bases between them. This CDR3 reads CASSFQGPDTQYF. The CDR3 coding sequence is TGTGCCAGCAGCTTTCAGGGGCCAGATACGCAGTATTTT.

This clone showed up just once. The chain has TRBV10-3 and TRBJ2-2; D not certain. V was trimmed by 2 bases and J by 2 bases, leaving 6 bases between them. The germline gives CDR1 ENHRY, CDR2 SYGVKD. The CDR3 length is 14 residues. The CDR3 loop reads CAISEPPNTGELFF. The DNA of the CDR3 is TGTGCCATCAGTGAGCCACCCAACACCGGGGAGCTGTTTTTT.